This T cell receptor (beta chain) was captured in a study of CD8+CD57+ T cells in acquired aplastic anemia. Study-wide background: The sorted CD4+ and CD8+ cells yielded an average around 3.2 ug of DNA. General study results and limits: Twenty-nine CD8+ CDR3 sequences were shared between patients and controls. Patient and control CD8+ Simpson's diversity was not significantly different.

Genomic DNA provided the template from which TCR beta VDJ and CDR3 profiles were obtained. TCRdb analysed the reads with MiXCR anew, one entry per CDR3 protein. The sample has about 210,000 distinct CDR3 sequences, over 60% seen once. Germline CDR1 is SGDLS and CDR2 is YYNGEE. The CDR3 sequence is 13 residues long. V was clipped by 1 base and J by 7 bases, with 11 bases between them. As regards this clonotype: Its antigen remains unknown.

The sequenced material came from sorted CD4+, CD8+, or CD8+CD57+ T cells (not recorded which) from PBMCs. The chain recombines TRBV9 with TRBJ2-5; D uncertain. The receptor was isolated from a human donor in good health. The CDR3 region is CASSVLADGTQYF. In DNA, the CDR3 is TGTGCCAGCAGCGTATTAGCTGATGGGACCCAGTACTTC.